This T cell receptor beta chain is drawn from a study of T cells in Graves' hyperthyroidism and ophthalmopathy (dated by TCRdb to about 2019). In terms of the full investigation: Peripheral blood was sampled at the time of initial diagnosis, prior to any treatment. The paper reports TCR Vbeta CDR3 sequencing of approximately 140 peripheral blood samples: around 41 ophthalmopathy, 70 to 85 hyperthyroidism and 17 progressor patients. The 90 to 100 discovery patients were randomly split 7:3 into training and test sets. Once sampling was done, hyperthyroidism patients were given methimazole at a starting dose of 30 mg daily, whereas ophthalmopathy patients were given high-dose intravenous methylprednisolone. To identify distinguishing TCR V-J signatures, a discovery cohort of around 98 patients was used, comprising 40 to 45 with Graves' ophthalmopathy and around 60 with stable Graves' hyperthyroidism. In over five Graves' hyperthyroidism patients, the study also compared T-cell repertoires from thyroid tissue with T-cell repertoires from blood. An independent validation cohort of 18 to 20 hyperthyroidism patients and about 15 patients who later progressed to ophthalmopathy tested prospective prediction of ophthalmopathy.

Moderately to severely active disease, a Clinical Activity Score of at least 3, a NOSPECS grade of at least 4, and a duration under 3 months were present in ophthalmopathy patients. The study excluded patients with uncontrolled infections, other autoimmune diseases, pregnancy or lactation. Diagnoses relied on clinical symptoms, serum thyroxine and TRAb, thyroid ultrasound and orbital computed tomography. Ficoll-Paque density gradient centrifugation was used to isolate PBMCs from about 9 ml of fresh peripheral blood. Total RNA was extracted using Trizol reagent, and RNA quality was assessed on an Agilent 2100 Bioanalyzer. As concerns this clonotype: Its binding antigen is unknown. No base quality values were provided; no much bigger clone lies one nucleotide off.

The paper's findings and limits, for the study overall: Sample size was not statistically predetermined, and investigators were not blinded to group allocation. Most expanded thyroid clonotypes (frequency above 0.001) were also found in blood, which suggests that blood repertoires may mirror thyroid immune responses. A model built on a 13 V-J signature distinguished ophthalmopathy from stable hyperthyroidism, reaching about 89% sensitivity and 81.08% specificity in cross-validation and 80%/75% in testing. During validation, the model predicted progression to ophthalmopathy a median of approximately six months ahead of onset, with almost 71% sensitivity and around 73% specificity.

The TCR beta CDR3 regions were amplified from the RNA transcripts. The TCR CDR3 was subjected to a first round of RT-PCR using the HTBI primer set and the Qiagen OneStep RT-PCR kit. Libraries were constructed in a second round of multiplex PCR, after which size selection and purification were performed. The libraries were sequenced on an Illumina HiSeq2000 using paired-end 100 bp reads. In the original analysis: SOAPnuke was used to process the raw data, with reads discarded if the reads contained adapters or uncalled bases, had a mean Phred below 15, or lacked an exact constant-primer or identifier match. COPE v1.2.5 was used to merge high-quality paired reads, and clonotypes were defined as unique nucleotide sequences. MiTCR v1.1 was used to align clonotypes to the IMGT TRBV, TRBD and TRBJ reference segments. Analysis was restricted to V-J combinations with a frequency above 0.0001, which covered just over 98% of repertoires. A TCS score was defined as the ratio between F50 (clonal expansion) and ExV (chaos), using BLOSUM62-based TCRdist between CDR3 peptides within each V-J. Welch's t-statistics and random forest reduced around 510 V-J features to 13, which were used in a naive Bayes classifier (R e1071). TCRdb cleaned the public reads at Q25 with fastp, built clones with MiXCR and kept in-frame beta chains. Entries that share a CDR3 protein sequence are merged under the most common genes and DNA. In this record, the V and J calls reflect TCRdb's handling and not the investigators' own analysis. The sample profile shows more than 500,000 distinct CDR3 sequences; 15% to 20% of them were found once. Less than 30% of the sample lies in the top ten.

V has 1 base trimmed and J has 1 base trimmed; junction bases matching no gene number 5. The CDR3 contains 16 residues, cysteine and phenylalanine counted. Only CDR3 DNA remains: 48 bases, in frame from the first base. For CDR1 and CDR2, the germline V gene lists SGDLS and YYNGEE. Sequencing used blood. The TCR comes from a woman in her twenties or thirties with Graves' ophthalmopathy. The V and J genes are TRBV9 and TRBJ2-1; the central 7 bases match TRBD2. Here is the DNA: TGTGCCAGCAGCGTACAGGTGGGAGGGTCCTACAATGAGCAGTTCTTC. Its amino acids are CASSVQVGGSYNEQFF.